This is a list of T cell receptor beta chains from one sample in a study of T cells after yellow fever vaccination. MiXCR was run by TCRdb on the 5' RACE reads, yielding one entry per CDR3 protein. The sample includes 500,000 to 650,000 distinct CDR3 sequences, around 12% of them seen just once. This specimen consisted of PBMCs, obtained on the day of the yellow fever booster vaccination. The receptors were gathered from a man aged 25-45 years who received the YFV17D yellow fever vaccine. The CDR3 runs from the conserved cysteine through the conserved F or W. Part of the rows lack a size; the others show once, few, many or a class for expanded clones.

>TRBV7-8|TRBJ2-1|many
CASSARGWGEQFF
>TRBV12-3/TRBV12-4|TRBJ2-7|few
CASSLGPADYEQYF
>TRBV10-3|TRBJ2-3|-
CAISARDSSTDTQYF
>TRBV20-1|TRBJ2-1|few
CSALGEETYNEQFF
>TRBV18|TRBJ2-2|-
CASSPPPPMNTGELFF
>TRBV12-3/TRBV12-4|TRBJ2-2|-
CASLLGAGELFF
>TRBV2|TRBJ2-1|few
CASRLSNNEQFF
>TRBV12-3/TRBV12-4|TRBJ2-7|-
CASSSTRTEQYF
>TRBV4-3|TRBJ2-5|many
CASSQSTGNQETQYF
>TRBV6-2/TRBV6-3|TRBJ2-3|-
CASSYPASGLAGRTDTQYF
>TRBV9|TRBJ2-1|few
CASSVGGGMVNEQFF
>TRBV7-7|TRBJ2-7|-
CASSPVQGRSYEQYF
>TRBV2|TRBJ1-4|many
CASRQREKLFF
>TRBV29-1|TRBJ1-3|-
CSVTFGNTIYF
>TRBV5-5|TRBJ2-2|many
CASSFGQGTLGGELFF
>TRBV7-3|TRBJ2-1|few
CASSPQGGSYNEQFF
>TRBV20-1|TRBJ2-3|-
CSARLYMARPQYF
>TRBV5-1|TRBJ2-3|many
CASSLSGLLTTDTQYF
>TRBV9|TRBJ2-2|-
CASSKRTGGKGAGELFF
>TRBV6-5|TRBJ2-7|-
CASSYSDGGRAVEQYF
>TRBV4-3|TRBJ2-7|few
CASSQALRDNYEQYF
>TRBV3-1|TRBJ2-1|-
CASTRTERSEQFF
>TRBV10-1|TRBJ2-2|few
CASRDSRDTGELFF
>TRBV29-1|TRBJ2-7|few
CSVEGDSYEQYF
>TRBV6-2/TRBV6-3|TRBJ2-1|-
CASSLAGGDYEQFF
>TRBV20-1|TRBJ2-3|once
CSGDYPEKAQYF